Each of the 30 T cell receptor beta chains below was sequenced from the same sample in a study of low-dose radiotherapy and immunotherapy resistance in tumors. Time point defined: before trial treatment. With TRAV- and TRBV-specific primers, first-strand cDNA was made, covering the alpha and beta chains. TCRs were put through 20 to 25 PCR cycles of amplification with Phusion. A constant-region primer and the V-primer adapter served as the primer pair. TCRdb redid the calling of the reads with MiXCR, one entry per CDR3 protein. The sample lists 64,000 or so distinct CDR3 sequences; about 26% were seen once. The sample here was PBMCs, taken before treatment. The receptors come from a male donor with rectosigmoid adenocarcinoma.

This clonotype has a count of ten or more. The chain carries TRBV15 and TRBJ1-6; D is possibly TRBD1 (6 bases). Trimming took off 0 bases at V and 10 bases at J, with 10 bases between the two ends. The CDR3 consists of 14 residues. CDR1 is LNHNV, CDR2 YYDKDF, per germline (reference sequence). CDR3 DNA: TGTGCCACCAGCAGAGATACAGGGAAATCACCCCTCCACTTT. It translates to CATSRDTGKSPLHF. The variable domain in full, completed from reference TRBV15 and TRBJ1-6, reads DAMVIQNPRYQVTQFGKPVTLSCSQTLNHNVMYWYQQKSSQAPKLLFHYYDKDFNNEADTPDNFQSRRPNTSFCFLDIRSPGLGDTAMYLCATSRDTGKSPLHFGNGTRLTVT.

This clonotype was detected many times. The rearrangement uses TRBV18 and TRBJ2-1; no clear D. Deletions cut 3 bases from V and 7 bases from J, with 10 bases between. The CDR3 consists of 13 residues. CDR1 is KGHSH, CDR2 LQKENI, per germline. CDR3 sequence reads: CASSPNQKNEQFF. The CDR3 bases are TGTGCCAGCTCACCCAACCAGAAGAATGAGCAGTTCTTC.

The V gene is TRBV12-3 or TRBV12-4, the J gene TRBJ2-7; perhaps D is TRBD1 or TRBD2 (6 bases each). Trimming shortened V by 6 bases and J by 6 bases, and 15 bases separated the two germline ends. The CDR3 is made up of 13 amino acids. In DNA form, the CDR3 reads TGTGCCAGCAGCTCCTTTGAGGGGGGCGAGCAGTACTTC. As protein: CASSSFEGGEQYF.

This clonotype turned up a few times. This sequence joins TRBV27 and TRBJ2-1, with D perhaps matching TRBD1 (5 bases). Germline V gene sequence: CDR1 MNHEY, CDR2 SMNVEV (reference sequence). Trimming shortened V by 5 bases and J by 9 bases, and 20 bases separated the two germline ends. CDR3 length: 15 amino acids. The CDR3 loop is CASSPVVGPKAEQFF. The CDR3 DNA reads TGTGCCAGCAGTCCCGTTGTGGGGCCCAAGGCTGAGCAGTTCTTC.

The chain couples TRBV7-2 to TRBJ1-5, with D possibly matching TRBD1 (5 bases). The CDR3 has 14 amino acids. The V gene's germline CDR1 is SGHTA and CDR2 FQGNSA. The V gene lost 5 bases and the J gene lost 7 bases, with 15 bases spanning the gap. For the CDR3, the DNA is TGTGCCAGCAGCCCCGGGACGGGGGGGCAGCCCCAGCATTTT. Residues: CASSPGTGGQPQHF.

In its sample, this clonotype was seen many times. The chain joins TRBV27 to TRBJ2-3; unclear D gene. Germline CDR1 and CDR2: MNHEY and SMNVEV (reference sequence). The V end was cut by 7 bases, the J end by 5 bases, with 7 bases between. This CDR3 spans 11 amino acids. CDR3: CASTFLDTQYF. CDR3 DNA sequence: TGTGCCAGCACCTTTTTAGATACGCAGTATTTT.

The chain carries TRBV4-1 and TRBJ2-7; tentative D call: TRBD2 (6 bases). The CDR3 contains 13 residues. The V end was cut by 1 base, the J end by 5 bases, with 9 bases between. Germline CDR1 MGHRA, CDR2 YSYEKL. The CDR3, as DNA: TGCGCCAGCAGCCAAGTCGGGAGTGACGAGCAGTACTTC. Translating gives CASSQVGSDEQYF.

For this clonotype: With a far larger clone one base away, a read error is the likely cause. This chain links TRBV13 with TRBJ2-7; 7 positions agree with TRBD1. Looked up from germline, CDR1 is PRHDT and CDR2 is FYEKMQ (reference sequence). The CDR3 consists of 14 residues. Unmatched junction bases numbered 12, after V lost 10 bases and J lost 3 bases. The CDR3 sequence: CAIAGTARVYEQYF. CDR3 in DNA: TGTGCCATCGCCGGGACAGCACGGGTCTACGAGCAGTACTTC.

This chain links TRBV20-1 with TRBJ2-2; possibly TRBD1 or TRBD2 for D (5 bases each). Trimming removed 5 bases at V and 1 base at J, with 11 bases between. CDR1 is DFQATT, CDR2 SNEGSKA, per germline (reference sequence). The CDR3 runs to 14 residues. CDR3 bases: TGCAGTGCTCTGGGACGGTGGAACACCGGGGAGCTGTTTTTT. It specifies CSALGRWNTGELFF.

This clonotype showed up many times. The chain is built from TRBV7-2 and TRBJ2-3; 7 bases are a match to TRBD2. This CDR3 contains 14 residues. Germline assignment: CDR1 SGHTA and CDR2 FQGNSA. Trimming removed 4 bases from V and 6 bases from J; junction bases left unmatched: 7. CDR3 nucleotides: TGTGCCAGCAGCTCGAGCGGGAAGGTTGATACGCAGTATTTT. Amino acid sequence: CASSSSGKVDTQYF.

On this clonotype: This likely stems from a read error, as it lies one base from a far larger clone. The V gene is TRBV7-9, the J gene TRBJ2-5; D tentatively reads TRBD1 or TRBD2 (6 bases each). Per the germline V gene, CDR1 is SEHNR and CDR2 is FQNEAQ (reference sequence). The CDR3 extends over 14 amino acids. The CDR3 bases are TGTGCCTGCAGCTTACAGGGAGGTGAAGAGACCCAGTACTTC. Encoded protein: CACSLQGGEETQYF.

This clonotype was counted ten times or more. This chain uses TRBV12-3 or TRBV12-4 with TRBJ2-1; tentatively, D is TRBD1 (6 bases). V was shortened by 3 bases and J by 9 bases, with 12 bases between the two germline ends. The CDR3 totals 13 residues. CDR3: CASSFNGGGEQFF. The CDR3 nucleotides read TGTGCCAGCAGTTTTAATGGGGGCGGTGAGCAGTTCTTC.

On this clonotype itself: One base separates it from a far larger clone, so it is likely a read error. This CDR3 is missing its conserved last phenylalanine or tryptophan, likely due to a read error. The rearrangement links TRBV5-8 to TRBJ2-7; D could derive from TRBD1 or TRBD2 (5 bases each). The germline V gene has CDR1 SGHTS and CDR2 YDEGEE. The V gene lost 7 bases and the J gene lost 2 bases, with 7 bases spanning the gap. The CDR3 runs 11 residues. CDR3 DNA sequence: TGTGCCAGCGGGGGACCCTACGAGCAGTACTAC. Translating it yields CASGGPYEQYY.

The chain employs TRBV14 and TRBJ1-3; TRBD1 aligns across 7 bases. The V segment lost 2 bases and the J segment 2 bases; nucleotides outside the gene matches: 0. The CDR3 sequence is 14 residues long. Germline CDR1 is SGHDN and CDR2 is FVKESK. CDR3 in amino acids: CASSQTGAGNTIYF. The CDR3 DNA reads TGTGCCAGCAGCCAAACAGGGGCTGGAAACACCATATATTTT.

This clonotype was detected many times. CDR3 bases: TGTGCCAGCAGTTACGGGGGGGAGCAGTACTTC. Amino acid sequence: CASSYGGEQYF. The chain has TRBV6-6 and TRBJ2-7, with D perhaps matching TRBD2 (6 bases). The CDR3 contains 11 residues. V was shortened by 2 bases and J by 7 bases, with 6 bases between the two germline ends. Germline CDR1 MNHNY, CDR2 SVGAGI (reference sequence).

This clonotype was seen more than once but under ten times. A far bigger clonotype differs at one base, so this is likely a read error. The chain couples TRBV6-2 or TRBV6-3 to TRBJ2-7; TRBD1 or TRBD2 may be the D gene (7 bases each). Germline V gene lookup returns CDR1 MNHEY and CDR2 SVGEGT. The CDR3 covers 13 residues. Between the trimmed V and J ends, which lost 6 bases and 9 bases, there was a span of 18 bases. CDR3 residues: CASRPADREGQYF. CDR3 bases: TGTGCCAGCAGGCCAGCAGACAGGGAGGGGCAGTACTTC.

This clonotype was counted many times. This chain connects TRBV18 to TRBJ1-5; 9 bases agree with TRBD1. CDR1 and CDR2 from the germline V gene are KGHSH and LQKENI. This CDR3 region has 16 residues. The V gene end was trimmed by 6 bases and the J gene end by 4 bases; junction bases not matched to a gene: 10. The DNA for the CDR3 is TGTGCCAGCTCCCCCGGACAGGGGTCGATGAATCAGCCCCAGCATTTT. It codes for CASSPGQGSMNQPQHF.

This clonotype was observed at least ten times. V is TRBV6-1 and J is TRBJ2-7; D gene uncertain. The CDR3 runs to 15 residues. The germline V gene has CDR1 MNHNS and CDR2 SASEGT. V was shortened by 7 bases and J by 0 bases, with 16 bases between the two germline ends. The CDR3 DNA follows: TGTGCCAGCACCACACATGCCTCTAGCTCCTACGAGCAGTACTTC. Its translation is CASTTHASSSYEQYF.

For this clonotype: A far larger clone is one base from this, pointing to a likely read error. The chain recombines TRBV6-4 with TRBJ2-7, with TRBD2 matching 7 bases. Germline assignment: CDR1 MRHNA and CDR2 SNTAGT. The CDR3 is 15 residues long. Trimming cost V 6 bases and J 7 bases; bases outside gene matches: 15. CDR3 DNA sequence: TGTGCCAGCAGGAAGGGAGGGTCCCTCAACAATGAGCAGTACTTC. Translated: CASRKGGSLNNEQYF.

Remarks on this clonotype: A far more abundant clone sits one base away, making this likely a read error. This rearrangement joins TRBV13 to TRBJ2-7; tentatively, D is TRBD1 or TRBD2 (5 bases each). With 5 bases removed from V and 2 bases from J, the gap between germline ends came to 13 bases. The CDR3 sequence is 14 residues long. Germline lookup yields CDR1 PRHDT and CDR2 FYEKMQ (reference sequence). Written as DNA, the CDR3 is TGTGCCAGCAGCCCGGGGCTAGCTCCCTACGAGCAGTACTTC. Its translation is CASSPGLAPYEQYF.

Many counts were recorded for this clonotype. This chain connects TRBV6-6 to TRBJ2-2, with D unclear. The V gene lost 0 bases and the J gene lost 3 bases, with 5 bases spanning the gap. Looked up from germline, CDR1 is MNHNY and CDR2 is SVGAGI (reference sequence). CDR3 length: 14 amino acids. CDR3 DNA: TGTGCCAGCAGTTACTCACAGTACACCGGGGAGCTGTTTTTT. Encoded protein: CASSYSQYTGELFF.

There are many counts of this clonotype. The chain carries TRBV10-3 and TRBJ2-1; D remains ambiguous. The CDR3 is made up of 13 amino acids. From germline, CDR1 is ENHRY and CDR2 SYGVKD. The ends were cut back, 8 bases at V and 5 bases at J, with 13 bases in the middle. CDR3 nucleotides: TGTGCCATCCGCGAACAGTCTAACAATGAGCAGTTCTTC. It yields the protein CAIREQSNNEQFF.

Note on this clonotype: A far larger clone lies a single base away; this is likely a read error. The conserved phenylalanine or tryptophan normally closing the CDR3 is absent here, so this likely arose from a read error. V and J are TRBV5-3 and TRBJ2-7, with D uncertain. TRBV5-3 is flagged as an ORF with uncertain function. The CDR3 loop spans 13 amino acids. The DNA of the CDR3 is TGTGCCAGCAGCTTGGCCTTGTACGAAATGCAGTACCTC. Protein sequence: CASSLALYEMQYL.

This clonotype was observed many times. This chain links TRBV7-9 with TRBJ2-1, with D tentatively TRBD2 (5 bases). The CDR3 spans 16 residues. Trimming took off 5 bases at V and 0 bases at J, with 14 bases between the two ends. Germline V gene data show CDR1 as SEHNR and CDR2 as FQNEAQ (reference sequence). In DNA form, the CDR3 reads TGTGCCAGCAGCCCGCCGGGTGGGAGCTCCTACAATGAGCAGTTCTTC. It is translated as CASSPPGGSSYNEQFF. The full variable domain, rest sourced from reference TRBV7-9 and TRBJ2-1, is DTGVSQNPRHKITKRGQNVTFRCDPISEHNRLYWYRQTLGQGPEFLTYFQNEAQLEKSRLLSDRFSAERPKGSFSTLEIQRTEQGDSAMYLCASSPPGGSSYNEQFFGPGTRLTVL.

This clonotype showed up many times. The J gene is TRBJ2-7, the V gene TRBV5-1, with TRBD1 identical over 8 bases. With V trimmed by 4 bases and J by 2 bases, 5 bases remained unmatched. The CDR3 runs 14 residues. The germline V gene encodes CDR1 SGHRS and CDR2 YFSETQ. The CDR3, as DNA: TGCGCCAGCAGCGCCTCAGGGGGCACCTACGAGCAGTACTTC. Protein product: CASSASGGTYEQYF.

There are many counts of this clonotype. The chain is built from TRBV12-5 and TRBJ2-3; D possibly corresponds to TRBD2 (5 bases). The V end was cut by 0 bases, the J end by 0 bases, with 13 bases between. This CDR3 region has 17 residues. The germline CDR1 and CDR2 sequences are LGHNT and FRNRAP. CDR3 amino acids: CASGLVMAGTSTDTQYF. The CDR3 nucleotides are TGTGCTAGTGGTTTGGTAATGGCGGGCACTAGCACAGATACGCAGTATTTT.

This clonotype has ten or more counts. The chain carries TRBV27 and TRBJ2-2; the D gene is possibly TRBD2 (5 bases). The V end was cut by 7 bases, the J end by 5 bases, with 17 bases between. The CDR3 length is 15 residues. Germline V gene data show CDR1 as MNHEY and CDR2 as SMNVEV (reference sequence). CDR3 bases: TGTGCCAGCAATCCCTTGGACTCGAGGACCGGGGAGCTGTTTTTT. Translating it yields CASNPLDSRTGELFF.

This clonotype was counted many times. In DNA form, the CDR3 reads TGTGCCAGCAGCGCATCTCTGGCGGGCTACGAGCAGTACTTC. Translated, it gives CASSASLAGYEQYF. This chain links TRBV9 with TRBJ2-7; D is perhaps TRBD2 (5 bases). Deletions cut 3 bases from V and 3 bases from J, with 13 bases between. CDR3 length: 14 residues. Germline V gives CDR1 SGDLS, CDR2 YYNGEE.

Turning to this clonotype: A read error is the likely source, as a far larger clone sits one nucleotide away. The genes are TRBV7-2 and TRBJ2-1; TRBD1 agrees at 8 bases. The CDR3 covers 16 residues. Per germline, CDR1 SGHTA and CDR2 FQGNSA. The V and J ends lost 2 bases and 10 bases, in that order; junction bases with no gene match: 13. The CDR3 DNA sequence: TGTGCCAGCAGCTTAAGGCAGCTGACAGGGGTCAACGAGCAGTTCTTC. Its protein product is CASSLRQLTGVNEQFF.

At least ten counts were recorded for this clonotype. This chain uses TRBV4-3 with TRBJ1-2, with 8 bases lining up with TRBD1. The CDR3 sequence is 16 residues long. The junction had 17 bases not matched to a gene; V was cut back by 5 bases and J by 9 bases. Germline V CDR1 and CDR2: LGHNA, YSLEER. As DNA, the CDR3 is TGCGCCAGCAGCAACCCGGGACAGGCCACTTCCCCCCGCTACACCTTC. Its protein product is CASSNPGQATSPRYTF.